The rows below give T cell receptor beta chains drawn from one sample of a study of brain metastases from non-small cell lung cancer. The protocol was immunoSEQ multiplex PCR, while the TCRdb copy is restricted to in-frame clones and leaves out a portion. The sample carries some 2,100 clones, around 83% recorded once. Sequencing was performed on tissue from a brain metastasis. The source of these receptors is a donor at least 40 years old with non-small cell lung cancer. CDR3s include the opening cysteine and the closing phenylalanine or tryptophan. Each record gives: D gene, clone size, J gene, V gene, CDR3 protein, CDR3 DNA. A D gene is named only where the DNA matches it firmly. The size field is filled for only some rows; it gives once, few, many or a size class.

d_gene: -; abundance: -; j_gene: TRBJ1-2; v_gene: TRBV15; CDR3aa: CATSSVARVYSGYTF; CDR3nt: TGTGCCACCAGCAGCGTAGCCAGGGTGTATAGTGGCTACACCTTC
d_gene: -; abundance: -; j_gene: TRBJ2-2; v_gene: TRBV27; CDR3aa: CASSSLTSRTGELFF; CDR3nt: TGTGCCAGCAGTTCACTGACTAGTCGGACCGGGGAGCTGTTTTTT
d_gene: TRBD2; abundance: few; j_gene: TRBJ2-4; v_gene: TRBV4-1; CDR3aa: CASSQDSPRLAVGENIQYF; CDR3nt: TGCGCCAGCAGCCAAGATAGCCCCCGGCTAGCGGTGGGAGAAAACATTCAGTACTTC
d_gene: TRBD1; abundance: -; j_gene: TRBJ1-1; v_gene: TRBV27; CDR3aa: CASSFPRTGVGYTEAFF; CDR3nt: TGTGCCAGCAGTTTCCCCCGGACAGGGGTAGGGTACACTGAAGCTTTCTTT
d_gene: -; abundance: -; j_gene: TRBJ2-1; v_gene: TRBV29-1; CDR3aa: CSVGGESGSYNEQFF; CDR3nt: TGCAGCGTGGGGGGTGAGTCGGGCTCCTACAATGAGCAGTTCTTC
d_gene: -; abundance: once; j_gene: TRBJ2-3; v_gene: TRBV29-1; CDR3aa: CNVDSGPSTDTQYF; CDR3nt: TGCAACGTTGATAGCGGCCCTAGCACAGATACGCAGTATTTT
d_gene: TRBD2; abundance: few; j_gene: TRBJ2-2; v_gene: TRBV4-2; CDR3aa: CASSQDWSGGITGELFF; CDR3nt: TGTGCCAGCAGCCAAGATTGGAGCGGGGGGATCACCGGGGAGCTGTTTTTT
d_gene: TRBD2; abundance: few; j_gene: TRBJ2-2; v_gene: TRBV6-5; CDR3aa: CASSSPGTSETGELFF; CDR3nt: TGTGCCAGCAGTTCCCCGGGGACTAGCGAGACCGGGGAGCTGTTTTTT
d_gene: -; abundance: -; j_gene: TRBJ2-7; v_gene: TRBV7-9; CDR3aa: CASSSPLQGIYEQYF; CDR3nt: TGTGCCAGCAGCTCCCCCCTCCAGGGGATCTACGAGCAGTACTTC
d_gene: TRBD1; abundance: -; j_gene: TRBJ1-6; v_gene: TRBV15; CDR3aa: CATSSRQGSDSPLHF; CDR3nt: TGTGCCACCAGCAGTCGACAGGGGAGCGATTCACCCCTCCACTTT
d_gene: -; abundance: -; j_gene: TRBJ1-4; v_gene: TRBV7-2; CDR3aa: CASSAPANEKLFF; CDR3nt: TGTGCCAGCAGTGCGCCGGCTAATGAAAAACTGTTTTTT
d_gene: TRBD1; abundance: -; j_gene: TRBJ1-1; v_gene: TRBV30; CDR3aa: CAWSFPGTGGTEAFF; CDR3nt: TGTGCCTGGAGTTTTCCTGGGACAGGGGGTACTGAAGCTTTCTTT